The 10 T cell receptor beta chains in this list originate from one sample, sequenced in a study of regulatory T cells in long-lasting Graves disease. Combining iRepertoire HTBI primers with Arm-PCR of CDR3 regions, the authors built TCR beta libraries. TCRdb processed the multiplex PCR reads anew with MiXCR; each CDR3 protein has one entry. Of around 400,000 distinct CDR3 sequences listed, 20% to 25% are singletons. Described time point: persistent/refractory GD, antithyroid drugs over 5 years with positive TRAb. The TCR library was made from RNA that had been extracted from PBMCs in TRIzol. This specimen consisted of peripheral blood mononuclear cells (PBMCs), obtained when the disease was refractory, from a patient treated with antithyroid drugs. The receptors were sampled from a female donor with Graves disease.

V gene TRBV7-3 combines with J gene TRBJ1-3; D possibly corresponds to TRBD1 (6 bases). The CDR3 runs to 16 residues. The V gene's germline CDR1 is SGHTA and CDR2 FQGTGA. The V end lost 0 bases, the J end lost 0 bases, and 9 bases lay between the germline ends. CDR3 sequence (DNA): TGTGCCAGCAGCTTAACTGGGGGCTTCTCTGGAAACACCATATATTTT. This sequence encodes CASSLTGGFSGNTIYF.

This clonotype was picked up a small number of times. The junction differs from germline at one of its ends, possibly a read error. The J gene is TRBJ1-1, the V gene TRBV20-1, with unresolved D. The CDR3 runs to 13 residues. Per the germline V gene, CDR1 is DFQATT and CDR2 is SNEGSKA (reference sequence). The CDR3 bases are TGCAGCGCTAACTTTGGGGTTTACACTGAAGCTTTCTTT. Translating it yields CSANFGVYTEAFF.

Many counts were recorded for this clonotype. The gene calls are TRBV2 and TRBJ2-7; D tentatively reads TRBD1 or TRBD2 (5 bases each). CDR1 and CDR2 (germline): SNHLY, FYNNEI. The ends were cut back, 6 bases at V and 5 bases at J, with 20 bases in the middle. This CDR3 region has 15 residues. The CDR3 here is CASRRAVGLVDEQYF. The CDR3 bases are TGTGCCAGCAGGAGGGCGGTGGGGCTAGTCGACGAGCAGTACTTC.

A word on this clonotype: A read error may explain this, as a much larger clone is one base away. The chain joins TRBV9 to TRBJ1-2; D is perhaps TRBD1 (6 bases). This CDR3 has 15 residues. CDR1 and CDR2 from the germline V gene are SGDLS and YYNGEE. V was trimmed by 3 bases and J by 10 bases, leaving 22 bases between them. CDR3 nucleotide sequence: TGTGCCAGCAGCGCATCACAGGGAATTGACGGTGACTACACCTTC. Encoded protein: CASSASQGIDGDYTF.

The chain employs TRBV7-2 and TRBJ2-2, with a tentative D call TRBD1 (5 bases). Looked up from germline, CDR1 is SGHTA and CDR2 is FQGNSA. CDR3 length: 18 residues. The V end lost 2 bases, the J end lost 7 bases, and 23 bases lay between the germline ends. In DNA, the CDR3 is TGTGCCAGCAGCTTAAAAGGGTTCCAGGGTGGTTTTGTCGGGGAGCTGTTTTTT. This gives the protein CASSLKGFQGGFVGELFF.

The V call is TRBV6-5, the J call TRBJ2-1; D is unresolved. Trimming removed 0 bases from V and 0 bases from J, with 9 bases in between. This CDR3 contains 16 residues. Germline V gene sequence: CDR1 MNHEY, CDR2 SVGAGI. In nucleotides, the CDR3 is TGTGCCAGCAGTTACTCGTCAGGTAGCTCCTACAATGAGCAGTTCTTC. This sequence encodes CASSYSSGSSYNEQFF.

This clonotype has more than one count but fewer than ten. The CDR3 region is CASSMHAGLRNYGYTF. The CDR3 DNA is TGTGCCAGTAGTATGCACGCAGGGTTACGGAACTATGGCTACACCTTC. V and J are TRBV19 and TRBJ1-2; maybe TRBD1 (5 bases). Trimming stripped 3 bases from V and 2 bases from J, with 16 bases between. Germline V lookup: CDR1 LNHDA, CDR2 SQIVND (reference sequence). This CDR3 has 16 residues.

The chain recombines TRBV7-8 with TRBJ2-7; the D is unclear. V shed 5 bases and J shed 0 bases, with 11 bases lying between them. Germline CDR1 SGHVS, CDR2 FQNEAQ. The CDR3 covers 14 residues. CDR3: CASSQQASSYEQYF. The CDR3 DNA reads as TGTGCCAGCAGCCAACAAGCGAGCTCCTACGAGCAGTACTTC.

Turning to this clonotype: A read error may be the cause here, since a much bigger clone is one base away. The chain uses TRBV2 and TRBJ1-5; D uncertain. Germline-derived CDR1 and CDR2 are SNHLY and FYNNEI. The CDR3 sequence is 13 residues long. CDR3 coding DNA: TGTGCCGGCAGCTCTGGGCGAAATCAGCCCCAGCATTTT. It specifies CAGSSGRNQPQHF.

This clonotype showed up just a few times. This chain uses TRBV30 with TRBJ1-1; a possible D gene is TRBD1 (5 bases). From germline, CDR1 is GTSNPN and CDR2 SVGIG (reference sequence). This CDR3 contains 16 residues. The V and J ends lost 2 bases and 5 bases respectively, with 21 bases between them. DNA of the CDR3: TGTGCCTGGAGTCCCCTGGGGGATCGAAGGGGTACTGAAGCTTTCTTT. Its translation: CAWSPLGDRRGTEAFF.